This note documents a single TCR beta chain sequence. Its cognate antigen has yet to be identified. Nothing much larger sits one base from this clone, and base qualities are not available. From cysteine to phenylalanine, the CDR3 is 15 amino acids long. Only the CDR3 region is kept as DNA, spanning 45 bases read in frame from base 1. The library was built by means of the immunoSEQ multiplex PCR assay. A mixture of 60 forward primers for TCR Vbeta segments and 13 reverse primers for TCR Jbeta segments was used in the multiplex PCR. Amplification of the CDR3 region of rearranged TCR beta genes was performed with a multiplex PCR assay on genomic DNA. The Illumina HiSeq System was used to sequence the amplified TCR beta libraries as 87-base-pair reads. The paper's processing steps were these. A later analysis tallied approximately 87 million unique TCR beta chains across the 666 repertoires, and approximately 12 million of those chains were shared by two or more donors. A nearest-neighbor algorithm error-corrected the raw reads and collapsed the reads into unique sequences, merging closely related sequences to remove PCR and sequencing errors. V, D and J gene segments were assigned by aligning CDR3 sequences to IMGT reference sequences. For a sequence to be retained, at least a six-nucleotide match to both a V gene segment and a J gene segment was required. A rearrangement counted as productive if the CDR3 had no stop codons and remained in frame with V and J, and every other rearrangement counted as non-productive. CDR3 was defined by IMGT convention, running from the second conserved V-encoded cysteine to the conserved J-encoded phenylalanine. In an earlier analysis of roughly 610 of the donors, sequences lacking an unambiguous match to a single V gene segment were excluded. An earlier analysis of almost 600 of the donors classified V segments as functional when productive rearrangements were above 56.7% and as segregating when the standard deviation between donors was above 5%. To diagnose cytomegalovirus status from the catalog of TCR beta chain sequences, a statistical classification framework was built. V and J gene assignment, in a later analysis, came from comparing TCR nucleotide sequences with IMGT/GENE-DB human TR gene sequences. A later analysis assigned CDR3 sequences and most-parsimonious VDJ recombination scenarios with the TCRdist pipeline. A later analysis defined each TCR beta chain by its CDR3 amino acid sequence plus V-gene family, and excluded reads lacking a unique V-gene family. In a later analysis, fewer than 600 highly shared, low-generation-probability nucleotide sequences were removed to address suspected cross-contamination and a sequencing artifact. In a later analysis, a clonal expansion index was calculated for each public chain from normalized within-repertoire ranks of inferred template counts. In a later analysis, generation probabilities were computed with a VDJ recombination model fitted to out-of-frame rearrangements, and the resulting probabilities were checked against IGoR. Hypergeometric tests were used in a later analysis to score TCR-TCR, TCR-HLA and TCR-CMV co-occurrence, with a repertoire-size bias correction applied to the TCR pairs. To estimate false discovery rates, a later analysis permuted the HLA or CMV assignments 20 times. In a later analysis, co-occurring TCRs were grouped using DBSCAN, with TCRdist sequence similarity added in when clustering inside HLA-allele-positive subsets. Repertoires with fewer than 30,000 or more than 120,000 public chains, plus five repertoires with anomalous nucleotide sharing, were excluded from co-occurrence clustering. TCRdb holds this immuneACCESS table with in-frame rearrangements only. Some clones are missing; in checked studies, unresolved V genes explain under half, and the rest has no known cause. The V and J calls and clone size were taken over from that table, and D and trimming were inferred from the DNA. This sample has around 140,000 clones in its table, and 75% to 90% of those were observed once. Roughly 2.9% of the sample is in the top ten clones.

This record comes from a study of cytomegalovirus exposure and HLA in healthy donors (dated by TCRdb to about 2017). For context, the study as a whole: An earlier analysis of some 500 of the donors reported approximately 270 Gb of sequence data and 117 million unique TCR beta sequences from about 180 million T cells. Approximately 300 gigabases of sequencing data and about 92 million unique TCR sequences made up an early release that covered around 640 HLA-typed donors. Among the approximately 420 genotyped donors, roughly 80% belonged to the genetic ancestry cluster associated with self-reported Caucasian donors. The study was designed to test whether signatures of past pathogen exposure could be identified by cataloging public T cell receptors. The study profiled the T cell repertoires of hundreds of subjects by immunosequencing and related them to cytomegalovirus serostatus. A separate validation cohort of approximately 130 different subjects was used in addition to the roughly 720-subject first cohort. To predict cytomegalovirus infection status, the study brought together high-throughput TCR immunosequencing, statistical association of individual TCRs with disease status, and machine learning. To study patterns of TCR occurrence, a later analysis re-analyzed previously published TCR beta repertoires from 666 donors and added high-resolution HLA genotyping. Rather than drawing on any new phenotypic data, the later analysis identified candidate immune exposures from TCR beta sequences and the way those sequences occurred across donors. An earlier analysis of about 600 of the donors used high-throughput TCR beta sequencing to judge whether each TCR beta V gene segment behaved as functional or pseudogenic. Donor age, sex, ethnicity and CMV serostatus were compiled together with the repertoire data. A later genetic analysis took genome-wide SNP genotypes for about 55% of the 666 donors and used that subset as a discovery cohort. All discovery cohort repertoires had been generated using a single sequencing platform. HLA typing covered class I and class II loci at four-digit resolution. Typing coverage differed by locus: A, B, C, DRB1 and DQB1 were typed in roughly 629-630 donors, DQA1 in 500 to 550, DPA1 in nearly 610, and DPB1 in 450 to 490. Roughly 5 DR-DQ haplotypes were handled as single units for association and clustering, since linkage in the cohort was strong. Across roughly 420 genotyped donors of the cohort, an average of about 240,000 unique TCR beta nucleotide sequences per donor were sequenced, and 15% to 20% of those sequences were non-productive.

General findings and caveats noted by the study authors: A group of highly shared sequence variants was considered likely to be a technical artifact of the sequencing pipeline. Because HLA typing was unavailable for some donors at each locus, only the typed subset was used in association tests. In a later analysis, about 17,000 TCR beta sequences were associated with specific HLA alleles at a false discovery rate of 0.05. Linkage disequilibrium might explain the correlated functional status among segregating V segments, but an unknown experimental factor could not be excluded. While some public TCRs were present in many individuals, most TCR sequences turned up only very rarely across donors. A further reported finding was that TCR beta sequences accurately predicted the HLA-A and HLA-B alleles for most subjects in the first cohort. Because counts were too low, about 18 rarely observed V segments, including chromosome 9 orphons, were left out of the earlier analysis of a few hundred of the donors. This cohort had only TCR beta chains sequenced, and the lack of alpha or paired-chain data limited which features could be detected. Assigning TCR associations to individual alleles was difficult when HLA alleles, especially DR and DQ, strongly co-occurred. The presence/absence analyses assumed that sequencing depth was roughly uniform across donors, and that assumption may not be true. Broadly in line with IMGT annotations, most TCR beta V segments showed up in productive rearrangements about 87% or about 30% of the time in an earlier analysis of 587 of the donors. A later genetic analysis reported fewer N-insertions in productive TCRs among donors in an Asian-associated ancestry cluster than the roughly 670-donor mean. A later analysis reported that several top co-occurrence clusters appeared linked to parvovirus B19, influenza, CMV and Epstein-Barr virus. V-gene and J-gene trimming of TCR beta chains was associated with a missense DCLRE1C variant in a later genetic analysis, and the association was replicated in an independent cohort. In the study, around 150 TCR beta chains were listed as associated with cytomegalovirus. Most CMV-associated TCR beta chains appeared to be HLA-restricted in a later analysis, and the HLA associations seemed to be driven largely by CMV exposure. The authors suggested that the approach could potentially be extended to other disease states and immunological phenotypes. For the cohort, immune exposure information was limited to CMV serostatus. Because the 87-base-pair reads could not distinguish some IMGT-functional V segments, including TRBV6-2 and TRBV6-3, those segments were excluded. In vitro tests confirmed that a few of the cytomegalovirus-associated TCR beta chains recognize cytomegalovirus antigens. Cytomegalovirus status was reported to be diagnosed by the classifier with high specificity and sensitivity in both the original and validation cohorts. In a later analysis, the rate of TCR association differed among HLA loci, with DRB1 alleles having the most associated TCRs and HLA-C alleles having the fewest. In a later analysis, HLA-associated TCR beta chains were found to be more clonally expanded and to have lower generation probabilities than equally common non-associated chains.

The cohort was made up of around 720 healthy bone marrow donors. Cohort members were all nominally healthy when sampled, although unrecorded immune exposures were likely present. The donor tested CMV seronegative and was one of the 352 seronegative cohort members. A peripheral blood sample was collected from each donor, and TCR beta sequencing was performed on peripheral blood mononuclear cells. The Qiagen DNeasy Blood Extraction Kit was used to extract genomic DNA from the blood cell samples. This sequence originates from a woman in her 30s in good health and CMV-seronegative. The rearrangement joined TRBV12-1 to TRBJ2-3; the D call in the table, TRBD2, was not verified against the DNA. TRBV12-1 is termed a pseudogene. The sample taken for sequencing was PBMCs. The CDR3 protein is CASSFEVGRADTQYF. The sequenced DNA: TGTGCCAGCAGCTTTGAGGTGGGTCGGGCAGATACGCAGTATTTT.